This TCR beta chain was recovered during a study of tumor and adjacent non-tumor tissue in lung cancer. Study context: The cohort had around twelve adenocarcinoma, 2 squamous cell and 1 small cell patients. The patients, around 11 men and four to six women, were roughly 30 to 80 with stage I to III disease.

CDR3 length equals 13 residues. With 4 bases removed from V and 2 bases from J, the gap between germline ends came to 11 bases. Germline CDR1 SQVTM, CDR2 ANQGSEA. The study, taken as a whole, reports: Tumor repertoires had a smaller top 100 clone share than normal lung.

Only a few counts were recorded for this clonotype. Its matching antigen is unknown. TCRbeta libraries were built with three rounds of nested PCR, modified from ARM-PCR. MiXCR, applied by TCRdb to the multiplex PCR reads, yields one record per CDR3 protein. There are about 93,000 distinct CDR3 sequences in the sample; about 61% occur only once, and roughly 14% lies in the top ten. The template was RNA from unsorted bulk tissue. The material sequenced was lung tumor tissue. The origin of this receptor is a man between 65 and 85 years old with non-small cell lung cancer. V usage is TRBV29-1 and J usage is TRBJ2-5; perhaps TRBD1 as D (5 bases). CDR3 loop: CSVARQWQETQYF. CDR3 DNA: TGCAGCGTTGCCAGACAGTGGCAAGAGACCCAGTACTTC.